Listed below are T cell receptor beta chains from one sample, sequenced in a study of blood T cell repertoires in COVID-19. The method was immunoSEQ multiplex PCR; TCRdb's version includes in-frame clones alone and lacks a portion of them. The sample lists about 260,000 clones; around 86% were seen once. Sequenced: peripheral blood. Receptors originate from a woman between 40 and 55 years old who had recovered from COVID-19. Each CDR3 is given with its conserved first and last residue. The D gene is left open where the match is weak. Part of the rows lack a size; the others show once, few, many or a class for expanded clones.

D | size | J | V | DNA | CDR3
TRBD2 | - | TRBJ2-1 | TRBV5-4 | TGTGCCAGCAGCTTGAATAGCGGGGGGACGTACAATGAGCAGTTCTTC | CASSLNSGGTYNEQFF
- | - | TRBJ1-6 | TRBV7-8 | TGTGCCAGCAGCTCGCCCCACAGGGCATCCTATAATTCACCCCTCCACTTT | CASSSPHRASYNSPLHF
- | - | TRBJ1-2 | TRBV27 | TGTGCCAGCAGTTTGATGGGGGGTTCTAACTATGGCTACACCTTC | CASSLMGGSNYGYTF
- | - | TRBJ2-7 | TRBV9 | TGTGCCAGCAGTGGGCTGGAACACCCCTACGAGCAGTACTTC | CASSGLEHPYEQYF
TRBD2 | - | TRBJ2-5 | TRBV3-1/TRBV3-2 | TGTGCCAGCAGCCCAGGGACTAGCGGGGGGGCCGGAGAGACCCAGTACTTC | CASSPGTSGGAGETQYF
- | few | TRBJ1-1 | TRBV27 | TGTGCCAGCAGGATTACAGGGTGGGACACTGAAGCTTTCTTT | CASRITGWDTEAFF
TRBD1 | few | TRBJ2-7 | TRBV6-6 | TGTGCCAGCAGCTTTACAGGGGGCGCTTCCTTC | CASSFTGGASF
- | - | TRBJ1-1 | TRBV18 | TGTGCCAGCTCACCACGAGCATCAGGGTTGGACAGAGCTTTCTTT | CASSPRASGLDRAFF
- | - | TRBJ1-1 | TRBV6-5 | TGTGCCAGCAGTTACGTCGGGAGGGATGGAACTGAAGCTTTCTTT | CASSYVGRDGTEAFF
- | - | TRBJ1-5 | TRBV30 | TGTGCCTGGAGTACGGTGGCAGGTAATAGCAATCAGCCCCAGCATTTT | CAWSTVAGNSNQPQHF
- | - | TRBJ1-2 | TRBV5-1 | TGCGCCAGCAGCTCCGGGGAAAGGGCCGCGGGCTACACCTTC | CASSSGERAAGYTF
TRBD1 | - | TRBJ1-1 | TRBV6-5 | TGTGCCAGCAGTTTAGGACAGGGAGACCTTGAAGCTTTCTTT | CASSLGQGDLEAFF
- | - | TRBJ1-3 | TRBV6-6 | TGTGCCAGCAGTTCCCCCAACTCTGGAAACACCATATATTTT | CASSSPNSGNTIYF
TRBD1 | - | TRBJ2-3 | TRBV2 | TGTGCCAGCAGTGGGACAGGGGCCGATACGCAGTATTTT | CASSGTGADTQYF